This TCR beta chain was observed in a study of graft-versus-host responses after intestinal transplantation. Study-wide context: Anti-thymocyte globulin induction preceded roughly 3 years of tacrolimus and steroid maintenance in all recipients.

Study results and limitations: Individuals who had graft-donor T cell macrochimerism had allografts that showed high graft-versus-host to host-versus-graft clonal ratios. The marrow of recipients harbored GvH clones, and ileum or blood showed some of them first. Association was observed between peak circulating GvH clone levels and early post-transplant HvG declines.

The protocol was immunoSEQ multiplex PCR, while the TCRdb copy is restricted to in-frame clones and leaves out a portion. Among some 88,000 clones listed, about 93% were seen once. Worth noting for this clone: Its antigen remains unknown.

Germline V CDR1 and CDR2: LNHNV, YYDKDF (reference sequence). The ends lost 5 bases at V and 6 bases at J; junction bases unmatched: 7. The CDR3 has 14 residues. This chain connects TRBV15 to TRBJ1-1; 9 bases agree with TRBD1. The source material was unstimulated CD8+ T cells sorted from spleen or lymph node cells, sampled before intestinal transplant. This receptor was identified in a human donor who received an intestinal transplant. CDR3 DNA: TGTGCCACCAGCGCACAGGGGGCTTCTGCTGAAGCTTTCTTT. Translation gives CATSAQGASAEAFF.